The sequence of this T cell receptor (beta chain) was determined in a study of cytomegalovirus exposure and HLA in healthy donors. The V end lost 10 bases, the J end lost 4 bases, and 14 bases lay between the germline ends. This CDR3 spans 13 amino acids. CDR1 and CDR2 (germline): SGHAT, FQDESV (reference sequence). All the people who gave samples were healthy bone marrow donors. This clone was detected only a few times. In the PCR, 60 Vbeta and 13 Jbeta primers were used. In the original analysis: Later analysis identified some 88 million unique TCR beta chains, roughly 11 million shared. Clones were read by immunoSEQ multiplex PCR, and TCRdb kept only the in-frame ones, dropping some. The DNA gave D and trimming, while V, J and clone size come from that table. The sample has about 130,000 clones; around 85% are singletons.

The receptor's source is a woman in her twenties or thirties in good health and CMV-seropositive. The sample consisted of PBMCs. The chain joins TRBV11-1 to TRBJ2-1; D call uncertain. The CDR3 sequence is CATTTPGYNEQFF. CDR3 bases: TGTGCCACCACTACCCCCGGGTACAATGAGCAGTTCTTC.